The entry that follows covers one TCR beta chain sequence. These data come from a study of neoadjuvant anti-PD-1 for oral cavity cancer. On the study more broadly: Around day 43, patients without progression received a fourth nivolumab dose before surgery.

Libraries were prepared by immunoSEQ multiplex PCR; TCRdb keeps only in-frame clonotypes and omits some of them. In the table there are 70,000 to 95,000 clones, about 84% of which are singletons. Germline CDR1 reads SGHDT; CDR2 reads YYEEEE. Trimming took off 1 base at V and 5 bases at J, with 10 bases between the two ends. This CDR3 spans 14 amino acids. The source was PBMCs, collected before nivolumab (anti-PD-1) treatment. The chain employs TRBV5-6 and TRBJ2-1, with a tentative D call TRBD2 (5 bases). This clonotype was obtained from a person between 35 and 79 years old with oral cavity squamous cell carcinoma. The CDR3 bases are TGTGCCAGCAGCTTGCCAGCGGCCCACAATGAGCAGTTCTTC. Amino acid sequence: CASSLPAAHNEQFF. Full variable domain (remainder filled in from reference TRBV5-6 and TRBJ2-1): DAGVTQSPTHLIKTRGQQVTLRCSPKSGHDTVSWYQQALGQGPQFIFQYYEEEERQRGNFPDRFSGHQFPNYSSELNVNALLLGDSALYLCASSLPAAHNEQFFGPGTRLTVL.